This T cell receptor beta chain appears in the sequencing data of a study of vaccination and CD4 T cells after COVID-19. Background on the study: Six males and four females, two Hispanic, made up the convalescents.

Concerning this clonotype itself: The antigen is unknown.

Treatment in this sample: approximately nine-day PBMC culture with coronavirus spike peptide pools or control peptides (ViraFEST assay). TCRs were sequenced by ViraFEST after antigen-specific T cells had been expanded with peptide pools. Culture conditions combined roughly 2 million PBMCs per well with about 9.2 IU/ml IL-2 and 9 to 10 ug/ml peptide pools. CDR1 and CDR2 (germline): DFQATT, SNEGSKA (reference sequence). V lost 4 bases and J lost 3, with 9 bases in between. CDR3 size: 12 residues. An Oncomine TCR Beta short-read assay was used to sequence the DNA from cultured CD4+ T cells. Once CD4+ T cells had been cultured, genomic DNA was extracted from them. In TCRdb, the PCR reads were re-called with MiXCR into one record per CDR3 protein. The sample holds some 11,000 distinct CDR3 sequences, less than 50% seen once.

V gene TRBV20-1 combines with J gene TRBJ1-1, with D hard to call. The sequencing sample was made of CD4+ T cells from blood, cultured in vitro. This receptor was obtained from a human donor who had recovered from COVID-19. DNA of the CDR3: TGCAGTGCTAATAGACAAGACACTGAAGCTTTCTTT. It yields the protein CSANRQDTEAFF.